The 27 T cell receptor beta chains below come from one sample, sequenced in a study of cytomegalovirus exposure and HLA in healthy donors. Both 60 Vbeta primers and 13 Jbeta primers went into the PCR. Sequenced by immunoSEQ multiplex PCR; TCRdb stores in-frame clones only, minus some. The sample carries 180,000 or so clones, 8.5% to 10% recorded once. Source material: PBMCs. The receptors shown here come from a woman aged 25 to 39 in good health and CMV-seropositive.

The chain joins TRBV4-2 to TRBJ2-5; 9 bases map to TRBD2. The CDR3 covers 15 residues. Losses at the gene ends were 0 bases for V and 2 bases for J; bases not matched to a gene: 1. CDR1 is LGHNA, CDR2 YNFKEQ, per germline. The CDR3 reads CASSQEGLAQETQYF. The CDR3 coding sequence is TGTGCCAGCAGCCAAGAGGGACTAGCTCAAGAGACCCAGTACTTC.

This rearrangement joins TRBV2 to TRBJ2-5, with 9 bases that match TRBD1. The CDR3 runs to 14 residues. CDR1 is SNHLY, CDR2 FYNNEI, per germline. V lost 8 bases to trimming and J lost 2 bases; unmatched junction nucleotides: 6. As DNA, the CDR3 is TGTGCCAGCGGGACAGGGTTCCGACAAGAGACCCAGTACTTC. The encoded protein is CASGTGFRQETQYF.

The genes are TRBV28 and TRBJ1-2; D not certain. The CDR3 runs 14 residues. The germline gives CDR1 MDHEN, CDR2 SYDVKM. Trimming stripped 6 bases from V and 1 base from J, with 12 bases between. CDR3 nucleotides: TGTGCCAGCAGCCGCGTCGGACTTAACTATGGCTACACCTTC. It specifies CASSRVGLNYGYTF.

The chain combines TRBV18 with TRBJ2-3, with no clear D. CDR1 KGHSH and CDR2 LQKENI come from the germline V gene. The CDR3 contains 12 residues. V was cut by 3 bases and J by 9 bases, with 10 bases left in between. The CDR3 is CASSPLEETQYF. DNA of the CDR3: TGTGCCAGCTCACCGCTCGAGGAAACGCAGTATTTT.

The chain combines TRBV5-4 with TRBJ2-1; D is possibly TRBD2 (5 bases). CDR3 length: 15 amino acids. Deletions cut 0 bases from V and 6 bases from J, with 13 bases between. Germline V gene sequence: CDR1 SGHNT, CDR2 YYREEE (reference sequence). The CDR3 loop reads CASSLGGITLNEQFF. The CDR3 coding sequence is TGTGCCAGCAGCTTGGGAGGGATTACCCTCAATGAGCAGTTCTTC.

The table lists this clone with a few counts. The rearrangement uses TRBV7-3 and TRBJ1-1, with D possibly matching TRBD1 (5 bases). CDR1 SGHTA and CDR2 FQGTGA come from the germline V gene. Trimming removed 5 bases at V and 2 bases at J, with 15 bases between. This CDR3 is built from 15 residues. The CDR3 loop reads CASSPSRQKNTEAFF. The CDR3 DNA sequence: TGTGCCAGCAGCCCCTCAAGACAGAAAAACACTGAAGCTTTCTTT.

This clone turned up a few times. The CDR3 spells CAWGGWSNYGYTF. DNA of the CDR3: TGTGCCTGGGGGGGGTGGTCTAACTATGGCTACACCTTC. V and J are TRBV30 and TRBJ1-2; perhaps TRBD1 as D (5 bases). With 5 bases removed from V and 0 bases from J, the gap between germline ends came to 10 bases. CDR3 length: 13 residues. CDR1 GTSNPN and CDR2 SVGIG come from the germline V gene (reference sequence). Full variable domain (outside the CDR3, taken from reference TRBV30 and TRBJ1-2): SQTIHQWPATLVQPVGSPLSLECTVEGTSNPNLYWYRQAAGRGLQLLFYSVGIGQISSEVPQNLSASRPQDRQFILSSKKLLLSDSGFYLCAWGGWSNYGYTFGSGTRLTVV.

This clone was counted only a few times. This chain links TRBV5-4 with TRBJ2-7; perhaps TRBD2 as D (5 bases). Trimming took off 2 bases at V and 5 bases at J, with 14 bases between the two ends. The CDR3 contains 14 residues. Germline-derived CDR1 and CDR2 are SGHNT and YYREEE (reference sequence). CDR3 protein: CASSFLGGGDEQYF. Here the CDR3 DNA reads TGTGCCAGCAGCTTTCTAGGAGGAGGCGACGAGCAGTACTTC.

This chain links TRBV10-3 with TRBJ1-1, with D hard to call. Between the trimmed V and J ends, which lost 3 bases and 0 bases, there was a span of 5 bases. The CDR3 runs to 13 residues. Germline V CDR1 and CDR2: ENHRY, SYGVKD. In DNA, the CDR3 is TGTGCCATCAGTGAACGGGTGAACACTGAAGCTTTCTTT. It encodes CAISERVNTEAFF.

In this sample, this clone turned up a few times. The chain has TRBV15 and TRBJ1-1; D is uncertain. V lost 0 bases, J lost 4 bases, and 6 bases lay in between. The germline CDR1 and CDR2 sequences are LNHNV and YYDKDF (reference sequence). This CDR3 has 13 amino acids. CDR3 amino acids: CATSRDRVTEAFF. CDR3 nucleotides: TGTGCCACCAGCAGAGATCGGGTCACTGAAGCTTTCTTT.

This clone was detected a few times. This chain uses TRBV6-5 with TRBJ2-2; D not certain. Trimming stripped 2 bases from V and 4 bases from J, with 14 bases between. CDR1 is MNHEY and CDR2 is SVGAGI in the germline V gene. This CDR3 contains 16 residues. The CDR3 loop reads CASSYDSALSTGELFF. DNA of the CDR3: TGTGCCAGCAGTTACGACTCGGCCTTGAGCACCGGGGAGCTGTTTTTT.

The V call is TRBV5-1, the J call TRBJ1-2; D call uncertain. The germline V gene has CDR1 SGHRS and CDR2 YFSETQ. Trimming left V 4 bases short and J 4 bases short, with 17 bases between. This CDR3 region has 15 residues. The DNA of the CDR3 is TGCGCCAGCAGCATCAAATTCGGGTCATTCTATGGCTACACCTTC. Translated: CASSIKFGSFYGYTF.

This clone was detected a few times. The V call is TRBV19, the J call TRBJ2-7; tentative D call: TRBD1 (5 bases). V shed 10 bases and J shed 3 bases, with 16 bases lying between them. This CDR3 is 13 amino acids long. Germline lookup yields CDR1 LNHDA and CDR2 SQIVND (reference sequence). The CDR3 DNA is TGTGCCAACCAGGGTATAGGTAGCTACGAGCAGTACTTC. It encodes CANQGIGSYEQYF.

The CDR3 region has the DNA TGTGCCAGCTCACCAAGATTACAGGGTGGGGCTTTCTTT. Translating gives CASSPRLQGGAFF. This chain connects TRBV18 to TRBJ1-1; tentative D call: TRBD1 (6 bases). V gave up 2 bases and J gave up 11 bases, with 15 bases separating them. The CDR3 runs 13 residues. Germline V gene sequence: CDR1 KGHSH, CDR2 LQKENI.

The gene calls are TRBV11-2 and TRBJ2-1, with no clear D. In germline, CDR1 is SGHAT, CDR2 FQNNGV. This CDR3 is built from 14 residues. V lost 2 bases, J lost 7 bases, and 12 bases lay in between. CDR3 nucleotides: TGTGCCAGCAGCTTAAAGCGATCGGTGAATGAGCAGTTCTTC. The encoded protein is CASSLKRSVNEQFF.

The chain carries TRBV5-1 and TRBJ1-3; the D gene is possibly TRBD1 (5 bases). Germline CDR1 is SGHRS and CDR2 is YFSETQ. V was pared by 4 bases and J by 3 bases, with 14 bases between. This CDR3 comprises 15 residues. CDR3 amino acids: CASSPEDRYGNTIYF. CDR3 nucleotide sequence: TGCGCCAGCAGCCCGGAAGACAGATATGGAAACACCATATATTTT. The variable domain in full, completed from reference TRBV5-1 and TRBJ1-3, reads KAGVTQTPRYLIKTRGQQVTLSCSPISGHRSVSWYQQTPGQGLQFLFEYFSETQRNKGNFPGRFSGRQFSNSRSEMNVSTLELGDSALYLCASSPEDRYGNTIYFGEGSWLTVV.

This clone came up a few times. The CDR3 DNA is TGTGCCAGCAGTTTATCTGGGACTAGCGGGAGGGTAGGGACCCAGTACTTC. Translated: CASSLSGTSGRVGTQYF. This chain connects TRBV27 to TRBJ2-5; 16 bases align to TRBD2. V lost 0 bases to trimming and J lost 7 bases; unmatched junction nucleotides: 5. This CDR3 spans 17 amino acids. From germline, CDR1 is MNHEY and CDR2 SMNVEV (reference sequence).

V usage is TRBV5-6 and J usage is TRBJ2-1; perhaps TRBD1 as D (6 bases). This CDR3 is built from 14 residues. Trimming pared 2 bases from V and 4 bases from J, leaving 10 bases between. Germline CDR1 SGHDT, CDR2 YYEEEE. CDR3 nucleotide sequence: TGTGCCAGCAGCTTCTTCACAGGGTACAATGAGCAGTTCTTC. It is translated as CASSFFTGYNEQFF.

This clone was observed a few times. The rearrangement uses TRBV7-3 and TRBJ2-1, with 12 positions matching TRBD2. The V gene end was trimmed by 5 bases and the J gene end by 4 bases; junction bases not matched to a gene: 3. This CDR3 contains 15 residues. Per germline, CDR1 SGHTA and CDR2 FQGTGA. Here the CDR3 reads CASSPGLAGYNEQFF. The CDR3 DNA follows: TGTGCCAGCAGCCCCGGACTAGCGGGGTACAATGAGCAGTTCTTC.

V usage is TRBV9 and J usage is TRBJ1-3, with D maybe TRBD1 (6 bases). From germline, CDR1 is SGDLS and CDR2 YYNGEE. V was cut by 5 bases and J by 2 bases, with 14 bases left in between. The CDR3 contains 15 residues. CDR3 loop: CASRGGLGPGNTIYF. The CDR3 bases are TGTGCCAGCAGGGGGGGGCTCGGGCCTGGAAACACCATATATTTT.

The chain couples TRBV4-2 to TRBJ2-7; TRBD2 aligns across 10 bases. This CDR3 contains 15 residues. Germline loops: CDR1 LGHNA, CDR2 YNFKEQ. Trimming removed 2 bases from V and 3 bases from J; junction bases left unmatched: 4. In DNA, the CDR3 is TGTGCCAGCAGCCAACCCGGGACTAGCGTCTACGAGCAGTACTTC. It specifies CASSQPGTSVYEQYF.

This clone has a handful of counts. The V gene is TRBV9, the J gene TRBJ1-1; possible D gene TRBD1, 6 bases. Germline loops: CDR1 SGDLS, CDR2 YYNGEE. Between the trimmed V and J ends, which lost 4 bases and 5 bases, there was a span of 18 bases. This CDR3 has 15 residues. CDR3 protein: CASSPQIRGWTEAFF. The CDR3 coding sequence is TGTGCCAGCAGCCCACAGATCAGGGGCTGGACTGAAGCTTTCTTT.

V and J are TRBV7-3 and TRBJ2-1; a possible D gene is TRBD1 (6 bases). The CDR3 is made up of 15 amino acids. V lost 0 bases, J lost 3 bases, and 9 bases lay in between. In germline, CDR1 is SGHTA, CDR2 FQGTGA. Here the CDR3 DNA reads TGTGCCAGCAGCTTAACAGGGACAAACTACAATGAGCAGTTCTTC. Amino acid sequence: CASSLTGTNYNEQFF.

The genes are TRBV30 and TRBJ1-1, with 10 bases matching TRBD1. The length of the CDR3 is 22 residues. Unmatched junction bases numbered 24, after V lost 0 bases and J lost 2 bases. Germline V gene data show CDR1 as GTSNPN and CDR2 as SVGIG (reference sequence). CDR3 loop: CAWSVSPLSTHPKTGGNTEAFF. CDR3 sequence (DNA): TGTGCCTGGAGTGTTTCTCCTCTTTCGACTCACCCGAAGACAGGGGGCAACACTGAAGCTTTCTTT.

The chain joins TRBV5-1 to TRBJ1-2, with D perhaps matching TRBD1 (5 bases). CDR1 SGHRS and CDR2 YFSETQ come from the germline V gene. V lost 4 bases and J 8 bases, leaving 18 bases between the germline ends. The CDR3 consists of 14 residues. In DNA form, the CDR3 reads TGCGCCAGCAGCCCAGGACGGGGGGGTTGGGGCTACACCTTC. Its translation is CASSPGRGGWGYTF.

The rearrangement joins TRBV5-1 to TRBJ1-5, with D unclear. The germline V gene has CDR1 SGHRS and CDR2 YFSETQ. V was shortened by 1 base and J by 2 bases, with 10 bases between the two germline ends. CDR3 length: 15 residues. CDR3 region: CASSLLPGGNQPQHF. The CDR3 DNA follows: TGCGCCAGCAGCTTGTTGCCAGGCGGCAATCAGCCCCAGCATTTT.

The rearrangement joins TRBV18 to TRBJ1-2; the D is unclear. The CDR3 has 14 residues. V lost 3 bases to trimming and J lost 3 bases, with 11 bases between them. Germline V gives CDR1 KGHSH, CDR2 LQKENI. CDR3 in amino acids: CASSPARGDYGYTF. Written as DNA, the CDR3 is TGTGCCAGCTCACCGGCCAGAGGTGACTATGGCTACACCTTC. Full variable domain (remainder filled in from reference TRBV18 and TRBJ1-2): NAGVMQNPRHLVRRRGQEARLRCSPMKGHSHVYWYRQLPEEGLKFMVYLQKENIIDESGMPKERFSAEFPKEGPSILRIQQVVRGDSAAYFCASSPARGDYGYTFGSGTRLTVV.